The clone carrying this T cell receptor (beta chain) was recorded once. Its target is not known. The PCR contained 60 Vbeta and 13 Jbeta primers. The table came from immunoSEQ multiplex PCR; TCRdb's copy has only in-frame clones and leaves some out. The sample includes some 150,000 clones, roughly 73% of them seen just once. The CDR3 loop spans 18 amino acids. V was clipped by 5 bases and J by 0 bases, with 20 bases between them. Looked up from germline, CDR1 is MDHEN and CDR2 is SYDVKM. This entry belongs to a study of cytomegalovirus exposure and HLA in healthy donors. Whole-study findings and limits: Among TCR beta chains, those listed as cytomegalovirus-associated numbered some 170. An analysis was carried out later, and it reportedly showed fewer N-insertions in an Asian-associated ancestry cluster than the approximately 610-donor mean.

This sequence was found in a female donor in good health and CMV-seronegative. The J gene is TRBJ1-3, the V gene TRBV28; D is ambiguous. Sequencing was done on a sample of PBMCs. This chain's CDR3 is CASSTTQHRTGSGNTIYF. CDR3 coding DNA: TGTGCCAGCAGTACCACTCAACATCGGACTGGCTCTGGAAACACCATATATTTT.